The 14 T cell receptor beta chains below were found in one sample sequenced in a study of cytomegalovirus exposure and HLA in healthy donors. The PCR used 60 Vbeta and 13 Jbeta primers. Sequenced by immunoSEQ multiplex PCR; TCRdb stores in-frame clones only, minus some. The sample yields some 120,000 clones, less than 85% seen once. The sequenced sample consisted of PBMCs. The origin of the receptors is a woman aged 35 to 49 in good health and CMV-seropositive.

There are a few counts of this clone. The chain has TRBV9 and TRBJ2-1, with 8 bases lining up with TRBD1. Trimming took 4 bases from V and 5 from J; bases not matched to a gene: 14. Germline CDR1 SGDLS, CDR2 YYNGEE. The CDR3 contains 17 residues. CDR3 bases: TGTGCCAGCAGCTTGACCCTCGGACAGGGTCAGAACAATGAGCAGTTCTTC. This translates into CASSLTLGQGQNNEQFF.

V is TRBV27 and J is TRBJ2-1; TRBD2 agrees at 10 bases. The CDR3 is made up of 20 amino acids. Unmatched junction bases numbered 13, after V lost 2 bases and J lost 0 bases. Germline-derived CDR1 and CDR2 are MNHEY and SMNVEV (reference sequence). CDR3: CASSLAGLAAPPSSYNEQFF. In nucleotides, the CDR3 is TGTGCCAGCAGTTTAGCCGGACTAGCGGCCCCCCCAAGCTCCTACAATGAGCAGTTCTTC.

In its sample, this clone was seen once. The chain combines TRBV6-6 with TRBJ2-1; possibly TRBD1 for D (5 bases). Germline CDR1 and CDR2: MNHNY and SVGAGI (reference sequence). The CDR3 covers 16 residues. V was clipped by 0 bases and J by 5 bases, with 14 bases between them. This chain's CDR3 is CASSYSAGLRDNEQFF. Written as DNA, the CDR3 is TGTGCCAGCAGTTACTCGGCAGGGCTTCGGGACAATGAGCAGTTCTTC.

The V call is TRBV6-1, the J call TRBJ1-1; TRBD1 agrees at 7 bases. The CDR3 is 14 amino acids. V trimming: 4 bases; J trimming: 4 bases; junction bases outside the gene matches: 6. Per the germline V gene, CDR1 is MNHNS and CDR2 is SASEGT. CDR3 DNA: TGTGCCAGCAGTGCACGACAGGGTTTCACTGAAGCTTTCTTT. Protein sequence: CASSARQGFTEAFF.

V gene TRBV5-1 combines with J gene TRBJ1-6; 7 bases match TRBD1. The V and J ends lost 5 bases and 7 bases, in that order; junction bases with no gene match: 6. The CDR3 totals 14 residues. Germline assignment: CDR1 SGHRS and CDR2 YFSETQ. In nucleotides, the CDR3 is TGCGCCAGCAGTCCCGACAGGGAGAATTCACCCCTCCACTTT. Translating gives CASSPDRENSPLHF.

V is TRBV19 and J is TRBJ2-5; 8 nucleotides agree with TRBD2. The trim removed 4 bases at V and 3 bases at J, leaving 7 bases unmatched. Germline V gene lookup returns CDR1 LNHDA and CDR2 SQIVND (reference sequence). The CDR3 consists of 15 residues. The CDR3 nucleotides read TGTGCCAGTAGTACCCCAGCGGGGGCAGAAGAGACCCAGTACTTC. Translating it yields CASSTPAGAEETQYF.

The genes are TRBV7-2 and TRBJ2-7; 12 positions match TRBD2. The germline V gene has CDR1 SGHTA and CDR2 FQGNSA. The CDR3 has 18 amino acids. V lost 3 bases and J lost 5; bases outside the gene matches: 14. The CDR3 is CASSFPGTSGFRSHEQYF. In DNA, the CDR3 is TGTGCCAGCAGCTTCCCGGGGACTAGCGGGTTTCGGTCGCACGAGCAGTACTTC. Using reference TRBV7-2 and TRBJ2-7 for the parts outside the CDR3, the full variable domain is GAGVSQSPSNKVTEKGKDVELRCDPISGHTALYWYRQSLGQGLEFLIYFQGNSAPDKSGLPSDRFSAERTGGSVSTLTIQRTQQEDSAVYLCASSFPGTSGFRSHEQYFGPGTRLTVT.

This clone was seen once. This chain joins TRBV30 and TRBJ1-2, with D possibly matching TRBD1 (6 bases). Deletions cut 0 bases from V and 1 base from J, with 12 bases between. Germline CDR1 GTSNPN, CDR2 SVGIG (reference sequence). The CDR3 runs to 15 residues. The CDR3 DNA follows: TGTGCCTGGAGTGTATCCGGACAGATTAACTATGGCTACACCTTC. Amino acids: CAWSVSGQINYGYTF. Full variable domain (outside the CDR3, taken from reference TRBV30 and TRBJ1-2): SQTIHQWPATLVQPVGSPLSLECTVEGTSNPNLYWYRQAAGRGLQLLFYSVGIGQISSEVPQNLSASRPQDRQFILSSKKLLLSDSGFYLCAWSVSGQINYGYTFGSGTRLTVV.

The chain couples TRBV28 to TRBJ2-7, with 8 bases that match TRBD2. Germline V gives CDR1 MDHEN, CDR2 SYDVKM. V shed 4 bases, J shed 7 bases, and the junction held 12 bases outside the gene matches. The CDR3 length is 15 residues. The CDR3 DNA sequence: TGTGCCAGCAGTTACCGGCTGCGGGGGGCTATAGAGCAGTACTTC. Its protein product is CASSYRLRGAIEQYF.

This chain uses TRBV19 with TRBJ2-6; the match to TRBD2 covers 8 bases. This CDR3 is built from 18 residues. CDR1 LNHDA and CDR2 SQIVND come from the germline V gene (reference sequence). J gave up 0 bases and V 6 bases, and 10 bases lay outside the gene matches. The DNA for the CDR3 is TGTGCCAGTAGGAATCCCGGGACTAGGAGCTCTGGGGCCAACGTCCTGACTTTC. Amino acid sequence: CASRNPGTRSSGANVLTF.

The CDR3 is CASSFLARYYNEQYF. The CDR3 DNA is TGTGCCAGCAGTTTCCTAGCAAGGTATTATAACGAGCAGTACTTC. The V and J genes are TRBV27 and TRBJ2-7, with D tentatively TRBD2 (5 bases). Deletions cut 3 bases from V and 5 bases from J, with 17 bases between. The CDR3 is 15 amino acids. Germline V gene sequence: CDR1 MNHEY, CDR2 SMNVEV (reference sequence).

V is TRBV5-1 and J is TRBJ1-1; tentatively, D is TRBD1 (5 bases). Trimming shortened V by 0 bases and J by 4 bases, and 13 bases separated the two germline ends. CDR1 and CDR2 (germline): SGHRS, YFSETQ. CDR3 length: 15 residues. CDR3 loop: CASSLAVRALTEAFF. The CDR3 bases are TGCGCCAGCAGCTTGGCCGTCAGGGCCCTCACTGAAGCTTTCTTT.

This clone was found once. This chain uses TRBV30 with TRBJ2-3, with 7 bases fitting TRBD2. The CDR3 loop spans 15 amino acids. Per the germline V gene, CDR1 is GTSNPN and CDR2 is SVGIG (reference sequence). The trim removed 3 bases at V and 0 bases at J, leaving 6 bases unmatched. The CDR3 coding sequence is TGTGCCTGGAGGGACTGGGGGGGTAGCACAGATACGCAGTATTTT. It yields the protein CAWRDWGGSTDTQYF. The full variable domain, completed using reference TRBV30 and TRBJ2-3, is SQTIHQWPATLVQPVGSPLSLECTVEGTSNPNLYWYRQAAGRGLQLLFYSVGIGQISSEVPQNLSASRPQDRQFILSSKKLLLSDSGFYLCAWRDWGGSTDTQYFGPGTRLTVL.

The CDR3 DNA reads as TGTGCCAGCAGCCTATACAGGGACGAGGACTATGGCTACACCTTC. Its translation is CASSLYRDEDYGYTF. This chain connects TRBV6-1 to TRBJ1-2, with D possibly being TRBD1 (6 bases). This CDR3 is built from 15 residues. V lost 6 bases and J 3 bases, leaving 17 bases between the germline ends. Germline V gives CDR1 MNHNS, CDR2 SASEGT.